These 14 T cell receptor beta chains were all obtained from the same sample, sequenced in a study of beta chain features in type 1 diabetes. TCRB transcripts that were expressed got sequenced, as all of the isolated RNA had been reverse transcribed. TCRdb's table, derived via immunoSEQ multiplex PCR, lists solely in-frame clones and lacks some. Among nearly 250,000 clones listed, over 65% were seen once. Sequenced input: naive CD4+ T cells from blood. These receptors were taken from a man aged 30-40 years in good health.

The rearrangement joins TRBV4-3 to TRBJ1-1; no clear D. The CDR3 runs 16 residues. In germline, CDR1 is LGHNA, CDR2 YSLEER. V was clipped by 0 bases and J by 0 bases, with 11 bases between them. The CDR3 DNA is TGCGCCAGCAGCCAAGATTACCGGAGGATGAACACTGAAGCTTTCTTT. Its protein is CASSQDYRRMNTEAFF.

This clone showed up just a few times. The CDR3 loop reads CASSRQGPHSYEQYF. The DNA of the CDR3 is TGTGCCAGCAGCCGACAGGGGCCCCACTCCTACGAGCAGTACTTC. The chain joins TRBV7-9 to TRBJ2-7, with 8 bases matching TRBD1. The CDR3 runs 15 residues. V was clipped by 5 bases and J by 0 bases; unmatched bases: 6. From germline, CDR1 is SEHNR and CDR2 FQNEAQ (reference sequence).

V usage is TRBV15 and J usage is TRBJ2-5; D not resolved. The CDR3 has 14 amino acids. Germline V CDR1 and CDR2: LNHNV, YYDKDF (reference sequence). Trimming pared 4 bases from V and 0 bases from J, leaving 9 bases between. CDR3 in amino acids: CATSKMGNQETQYF. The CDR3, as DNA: TGTGCCACCAGCAAGATGGGAAACCAAGAGACCCAGTACTTC.

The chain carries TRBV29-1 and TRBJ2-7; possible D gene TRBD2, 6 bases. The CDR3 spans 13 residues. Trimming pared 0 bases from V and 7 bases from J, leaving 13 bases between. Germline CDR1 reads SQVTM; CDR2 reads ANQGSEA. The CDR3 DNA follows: TGCAGCGTTGAAGACACGGGAGTGCGGGAGCAGTACTTC. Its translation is CSVEDTGVREQYF.

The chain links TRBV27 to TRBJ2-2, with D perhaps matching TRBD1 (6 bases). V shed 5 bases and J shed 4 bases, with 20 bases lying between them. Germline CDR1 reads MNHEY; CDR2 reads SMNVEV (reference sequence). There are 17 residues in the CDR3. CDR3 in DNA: TGTGCCAGCAGTCCCCGACCCCTCACAGGGTTCACCGGGGAGCTGTTTTTT. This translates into CASSPRPLTGFTGELFF.

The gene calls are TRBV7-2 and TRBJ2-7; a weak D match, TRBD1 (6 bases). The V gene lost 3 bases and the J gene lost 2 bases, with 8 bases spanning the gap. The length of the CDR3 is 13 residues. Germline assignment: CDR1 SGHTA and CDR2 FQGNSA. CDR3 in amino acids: CASSLGHTYEQYF. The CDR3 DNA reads TGTGCCAGCAGCTTGGGACACACCTACGAGCAGTACTTC.

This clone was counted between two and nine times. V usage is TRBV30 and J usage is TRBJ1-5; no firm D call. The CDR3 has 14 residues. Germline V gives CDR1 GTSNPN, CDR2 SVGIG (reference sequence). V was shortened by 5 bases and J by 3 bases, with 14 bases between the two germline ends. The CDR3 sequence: CAWSTGSLNQPQHF. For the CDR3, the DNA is TGTGCCTGGTCGACGGGGAGTCTCAATCAGCCCCAGCATTTT. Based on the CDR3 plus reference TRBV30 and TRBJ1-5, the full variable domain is SQTIHQWPATLVQPVGSPLSLECTVEGTSNPNLYWYRQAAGRGLQLLFYSVGIGQISSEVPQNLSASRPQDRQFILSSKKLLLSDSGFYLCAWSTGSLNQPQHFGDGTRLSIL.

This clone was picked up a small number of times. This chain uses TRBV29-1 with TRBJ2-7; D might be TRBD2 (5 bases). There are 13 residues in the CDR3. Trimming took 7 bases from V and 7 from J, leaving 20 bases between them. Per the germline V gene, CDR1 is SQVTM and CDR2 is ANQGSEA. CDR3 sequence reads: CSASRQAPGEQYF. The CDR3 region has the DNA TGCAGCGCGTCTCGGCAGGCCCCGGGGGAGCAGTACTTC.

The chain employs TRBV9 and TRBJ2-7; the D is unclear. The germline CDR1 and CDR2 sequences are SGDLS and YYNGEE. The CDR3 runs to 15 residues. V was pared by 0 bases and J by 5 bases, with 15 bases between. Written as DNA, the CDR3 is TGTGCCAGCAGCGTAGCTCCGCATTACCAGAACGAGCAGTACTTC. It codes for CASSVAPHYQNEQYF.

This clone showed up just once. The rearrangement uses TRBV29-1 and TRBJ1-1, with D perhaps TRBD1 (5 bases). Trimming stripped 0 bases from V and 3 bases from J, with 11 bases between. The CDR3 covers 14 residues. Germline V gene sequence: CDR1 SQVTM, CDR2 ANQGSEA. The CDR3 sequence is CSVEDLRDDTEAFF. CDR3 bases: TGCAGCGTTGAAGATCTGAGGGACGACACTGAAGCTTTCTTT.

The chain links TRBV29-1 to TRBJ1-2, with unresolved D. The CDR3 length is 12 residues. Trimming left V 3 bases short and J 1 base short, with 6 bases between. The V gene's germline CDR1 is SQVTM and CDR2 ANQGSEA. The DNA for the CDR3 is TGCAGCGTTGAGCCGTATAACTATGGCTACACCTTC. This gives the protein CSVEPYNYGYTF.

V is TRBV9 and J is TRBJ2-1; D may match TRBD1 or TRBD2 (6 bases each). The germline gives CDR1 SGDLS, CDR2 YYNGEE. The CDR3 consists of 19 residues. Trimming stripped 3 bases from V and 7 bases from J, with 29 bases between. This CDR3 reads CASSDQGPLSQGGRNEQFF. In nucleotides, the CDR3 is TGTGCCAGCAGCGACCAGGGACCCCTATCCCAAGGGGGGAGGAATGAGCAGTTCTTC.

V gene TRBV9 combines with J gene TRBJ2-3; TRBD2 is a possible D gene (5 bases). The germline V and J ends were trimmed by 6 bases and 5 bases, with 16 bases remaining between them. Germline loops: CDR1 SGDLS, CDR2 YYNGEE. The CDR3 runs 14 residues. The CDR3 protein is CASTPRAEVDTQYF. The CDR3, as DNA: TGTGCCAGCACCCCGCGGGCGGAGGTAGATACGCAGTATTTT.

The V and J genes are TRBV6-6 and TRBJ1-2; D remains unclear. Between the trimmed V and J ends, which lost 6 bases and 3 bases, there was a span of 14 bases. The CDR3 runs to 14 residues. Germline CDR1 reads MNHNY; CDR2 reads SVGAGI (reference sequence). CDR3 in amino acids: CASSLTLRHYGYTF. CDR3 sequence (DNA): TGTGCCAGCAGCCTTACCCTGAGACACTATGGCTACACCTTC.